This T cell receptor (beta chain) was retrieved from a study of OX40 agonist ivuxolimab in advanced cancers. About the study: The study gave patients intravenous ivuxolimab at 0.01 to 10 mg/kg every 2 weeks. Study-level points and caveats: Relative to CD4+ cells, CD8+ T cells on average had more expanded clones. The antigens recognized by the expanded peripheral T cells, that is their antigen specificity, were not determined.

V lost 0 bases, J lost 0 bases, and 9 bases lay in between. This CDR3 spans 15 amino acids. Germline V lookup: CDR1 LGHNA, CDR2 YSLEER. Libraries were prepared by immunoSEQ multiplex PCR; TCRdb keeps only in-frame clonotypes and omits some of them. The sample carries about 33,000 clones, 65% to 85% recorded once. Peripheral blood came from all dose cohorts at three timepoints. By its share, this clone is large. Its cognate antigen is unknown. The chain links TRBV4-3 to TRBJ2-7; D ambiguous. This specimen consisted of CD4+ or CD8+ T cells sorted from blood, obtained in a trial of the OX40 agonist ivuxolimab. The sequence was obtained from an adult with an advanced solid tumor such as melanoma, head and neck, liver or kidney cancer. CDR3 amino acids: CASSQEPASSYEQYF. In DNA, the CDR3 is TGCGCCAGCAGCCAAGAGCCGGCTAGCTCCTACGAGCAGTACTTC.